The entry that follows covers one TCR beta chain sequence. Its specificity is not known. This entry belongs to a study of CXCR3-negative and CXCR3-positive naive CD8 T cells. Whole-study findings and limits: Greater hydrophobicity was found in TRB CDR3s of CXCR3-positive naive cells than of CXCR3-negative naive cells.

Libraries were UMI-labeled 5' RACE TRB cDNA. TCRdb reprocessed the 5' RACE reads; each CDR3 protein has one entry and no DNA is given. Its table records 90,000 to 150,000 distinct CDR3 sequences. Looked up from germline, CDR1 is MDHEN and CDR2 is SYDVKM. The CDR3 extends over 14 amino acids. Material: naive CXCR3+ CD8+ T cells from blood. Subset given: CD45RO-CCR7+CD27+CD95- naive CD8+ T cells expressing CXCR3 (TNR3+). The receptor was derived from a human donor in good health. Some clones in this sample may be carry-over from other donors' samples. This chain connects TRBV28 to TRBJ2-3. The CDR3 reads CASSLRPSTDTQYF.